This TCR beta chain is from a study of CD8+ T cells in alopecia areata. V was clipped by 2 bases and J by 0 bases, with 11 bases between them. The CDR3 loop spans 16 amino acids. Germline V gives CDR1 SGHTA, CDR2 FQGTGA. RNA, once extracted, was reverse transcribed into cDNA for use as the sequencing template. Method: immunoSEQ multiplex PCR; TCRdb's copy keeps in-frame clones and lacks some. In the table there are some 120,000 clones, roughly 54% of which are singletons. This TCR came from a human donor with alopecia areata. J is TRBJ2-1 and V is TRBV7-3; D remains ambiguous. The sample here was CD4+ T cells sorted from blood, taken at week 0. The CDR3 DNA follows: TGTGCCAGCAGCTTAGGTTCGGCGAGCTCCTACAATGAGCAGTTCTTC. It encodes CASSLGSASSYNEQFF.